This TCR beta chain was sequenced during a study of blood T cell repertoires in COVID-19. Study background: The origin of the acute and convalescent COVID-19 samples was the United States, Italy and Spain.

This clone turned up a few times. Germline V gene sequence: CDR1 SGHNT, CDR2 YYREEE (reference sequence). Losses at the gene ends were 0 bases for V and 2 bases for J; bases not matched to a gene: 1. This CDR3 contains 14 residues. Produced via immunoSEQ multiplex PCR; TCRdb's table is partial and in-frame only. The profile covers fewer than 250,000 clones, with 84% appearing a single time and around 19% taken by the ten largest. The origin of this receptor is a human donor in a cohort sampled during active COVID-19. The chain links TRBV5-4 to TRBJ1-2; TRBD1 matches 7 bases. The source material was peripheral blood. The CDR3 DNA is TGTGCCAGCAGCTTGGTGGGACAGAACTATGGCTACACCTTC. This codes for CASSLVGQNYGYTF.